The present entry profiles one TCR beta chain with its context. The antigen this receptor binds is unknown. It has no much larger one-base neighbor in the sample; base qualities were not kept. Sequencing of TCR beta CDR3 regions was done on the immunoSEQ platform at survey depth. The QIAamp DNA micro kit was used to extract genomic DNA from every cultured and uncultured CD8+ T cell population. For the original study's pipeline: Samples with fewer than 5,000 productive reads were excluded, resulting in the removal of about 6.5% of the 75 HIV peptide-stimulated cultures. Sequences were trimmed to CDR3 by a MANAFEST web app, and nonproductive sequences, CDR3s under 5 amino acids, and sequences not starting with C or ending with F/W were removed. Antigen-specific clonotypes had to expand in at least 2 of 3 replicates versus no-peptide control at FDR 0.01, only within one epitope family. A frequency at least fivefold higher than in wells stimulated with peptides from other epitope families was additionally required for specific clonotypes. In TCRdb, the immuneACCESS table is reduced to in-frame sequences with V and J assigned. These tables do not hold every clone; where another copy was compared, an unresolved V gene accounts for under half, and the others remain unexplained. That table is the source of V, J and clone size, and D and trimming were worked out from the DNA. The sample yields several thousand clones; around 66% were counted once. The ten largest clonotypes hold approximately 47% of the sample.

CDR1 is given as LNHDA and CDR2 as SQIVND, both from the germline V gene (reference sequence). The junction shows trimming of 4 bases on V and 3 bases on J, and the gene matches do not reach 3 bases of it. Reading from cysteine to phenylalanine, the CDR3 counts 14 amino acids. The kept DNA is CDR3 alone, 42 bases in frame from the first base. The data were obtained in a study of CD8 T cell repertoires and HIV-1 epitope variants (dated by TCRdb to 2018 to 2021). About the investigation overall: In separate culture wells, T cells were stimulated with each of twenty-five peptides that represented autologous and known Gag and Nef epitope variants. The control conditions were a CMV, EBV and flu peptide pool, the Ebola AY9 epitope as a negative control, and a well with no peptide. The epitopes tested covered three Gag epitope families plus Nef HW9 and YT9. T cells were enriched using the EasySep Human T Cell Enrichment Kit and then co-cultured with an equal number of autologous T cell-negative cells acting as antigen-presenting cells. The cultures were grown for 10 days in IMDM with gentamicin, and half of the media was changed on days 3 and 7 with IL-2, IL-7 and IL-15 added. An aliquot of 1M T cells was set aside as an uncultured baseline condition, separate from the 80 or so T cell cultures. Running each culture condition in triplicate, except for one peptide done in duplicate, gave a total of about 83 T cell cultures. The research as a whole found: Roughly 5 clonotypes recognized the Nef KF9 family and one clonotype recognized the HW9 family, while no responses were seen to the TAALDMSHF plasma variant. Nine antigen-specific TCR beta clonotypes were identified, and six of them appeared cross-reactive for autologous or known escape epitope variants. The assay identified only TCR beta chains and indicated proliferation in response to antigen, without indicating T cell function or cytokine profile.

The EasySep Human CD8+ T Cell Enrichment Kit was used on day 10 to isolate CD8+ T cells from every culture. The V and J segments used are TRBV19 and TRBJ1-1, with 9 bases matching TRBD1. The sequenced sample was cultured CD8+ T cells derived from PBMCs. The receptor's source is a male donor with HIV. The nucleotide sequence reads TGTGCCAGTAGTAGGACAGGGGTTTACACTGAAGCTTTCTTT. Translation gives CASSRTGVYTEAFF.